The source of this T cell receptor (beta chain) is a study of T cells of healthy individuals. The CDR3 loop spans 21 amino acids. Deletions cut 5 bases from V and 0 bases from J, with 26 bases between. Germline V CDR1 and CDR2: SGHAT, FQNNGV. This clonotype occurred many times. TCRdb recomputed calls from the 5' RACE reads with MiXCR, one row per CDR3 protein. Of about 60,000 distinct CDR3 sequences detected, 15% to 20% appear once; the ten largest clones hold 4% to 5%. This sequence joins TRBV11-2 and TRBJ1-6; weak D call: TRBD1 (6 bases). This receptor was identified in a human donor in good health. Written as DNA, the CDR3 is TGTGCCAGCAGCCGATGGGACACCCCACCCGATTTCAGCTCCTATAATTCACCCCTCCACTTT. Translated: CASSRWDTPPDFSSYNSPLHF.